A selection of T cell receptor beta chains follows, all from one sample in a study of cytomegalovirus exposure and HLA in healthy donors. Assay: immunoSEQ multiplex PCR; the TCRdb copy retains only in-frame clones and omits some. The repertoire has around 180,000 clones, just under 80% of them found once; the top ten carry roughly 13%. Specimen: PBMCs. The receptor source for this set is a woman aged 45-65 years in good health and CMV-seropositive. Each CDR3 is given with its conserved first and last residue. D genes are given only for firm matches. The size of a clone is reported for some rows only, either as once, few or many, or as a class for expanded clones.

d_call: .; j_call: TRBJ1-4; v_call: TRBV30; clone_size: .; cdr3_length: 13; cdr3_aa: CAWSNSLYEKLFF; cdr3_nt: TGTGCCTGGAGTAACAGTCTTTATGAAAAACTGTTTTTT
d_call: .; j_call: TRBJ2-2; v_call: TRBV9; clone_size: once; cdr3_length: 18; cdr3_aa: CASSVSMGSGLNTGELFF; cdr3_nt: TGTGCCAGCAGCGTTAGTATGGGGAGCGGCCTGAACACCGGGGAGCTGTTTTTT
d_call: TRBD1; j_call: TRBJ1-6; v_call: TRBV9; clone_size: .; cdr3_length: 15; cdr3_aa: CASSDGTGGNSPLHF; cdr3_nt: TGTGCCAGCAGCGACGGGACAGGGGGAAATTCACCCCTCCACTTT
d_call: .; j_call: TRBJ1-1; v_call: TRBV6-1; clone_size: few; cdr3_length: 15; cdr3_aa: CASLRRAGMNTEAFF; cdr3_nt: TGTGCCAGCTTAAGGAGGGCAGGAATGAACACTGAAGCTTTCTTT
d_call: TRBD1; j_call: TRBJ1-4; v_call: TRBV2; clone_size: .; cdr3_length: 15; cdr3_aa: CASSQQQGANEKLFF; cdr3_nt: TGTGCCAGCAGCCAACAACAGGGGGCTAATGAAAAACTGTTTTTT
d_call: .; j_call: TRBJ1-5; v_call: TRBV5-4; clone_size: .; cdr3_length: 13; cdr3_aa: CASSTGSNQPQHF; cdr3_nt: TGTGCCAGCAGTACAGGTAGCAATCAGCCCCAGCATTTT
d_call: .; j_call: TRBJ1-5; v_call: TRBV5-6; clone_size: .; cdr3_length: 15; cdr3_aa: CASSLWKGVSQPQHF; cdr3_nt: TGTGCCAGCAGCTTGTGGAAAGGGGTGAGTCAGCCCCAGCATTTT
d_call: .; j_call: TRBJ1-3; v_call: TRBV5-4; clone_size: .; cdr3_length: 14; cdr3_aa: CASSLRWNSNTIYF; cdr3_nt: TGTGCCAGCAGCTTGCGTTGGAATAGCAACACCATATATTTT
d_call: TRBD1; j_call: TRBJ1-1; v_call: TRBV5-6; clone_size: .; cdr3_length: 16; cdr3_aa: CASSRDRGRRRAEAFF; cdr3_nt: TGTGCCAGCAGCCGGGACAGGGGGCGAAGGAGGGCTGAAGCTTTCTTT
d_call: TRBD1; j_call: TRBJ2-2; v_call: TRBV5-1; clone_size: .; cdr3_length: 15; cdr3_aa: CASSSMTGTTGELFF; cdr3_nt: TGCGCCAGCAGCTCCATGACAGGGACCACCGGGGAGCTGTTTTTT
d_call: TRBD1; j_call: TRBJ2-1; v_call: TRBV5-1; clone_size: .; cdr3_length: 14; cdr3_aa: CASSPGQGLFEQFF; cdr3_nt: TGCGCCAGCAGCCCGGGACAGGGACTCTTTGAGCAGTTCTTC
d_call: TRBD1; j_call: TRBJ2-7; v_call: TRBV18; clone_size: .; cdr3_length: 14; cdr3_aa: CASSPSSTGNEQYF; cdr3_nt: TGTGCCAGCTCACCTTCCTCGACAGGGAACGAGCAGTACTTC
d_call: .; j_call: TRBJ1-1; v_call: TRBV7-3; clone_size: .; cdr3_length: 15; cdr3_aa: CASSPTVSLGTEAFF; cdr3_nt: TGTGCCAGCAGCCCGACAGTCTCCCTCGGCACTGAAGCTTTCTTT
d_call: TRBD1; j_call: TRBJ2-1; v_call: TRBV19; clone_size: .; cdr3_length: 16; cdr3_aa: CASTPRGTGGKNKQFF; cdr3_nt: TGTGCCAGTACCCCGAGGGGGACAGGGGGTAAAAATAAGCAGTTCTTC
d_call: TRBD1; j_call: TRBJ1-2; v_call: TRBV9; clone_size: few; cdr3_length: 13; cdr3_aa: CASSRDRNYGYTF; cdr3_nt: TGTGCCAGCAGTCGGGACAGGAACTATGGCTACACCTTC
d_call: .; j_call: TRBJ1-1; v_call: TRBV5-1; clone_size: few; cdr3_length: 11; cdr3_aa: CASRGGTEAFF; cdr3_nt: TGCGCCAGCAGGGGGGGGACTGAAGCTTTCTTT
d_call: .; j_call: TRBJ1-5; v_call: TRBV27; clone_size: few; cdr3_length: 16; cdr3_aa: CASSLFAGGSNQPQHF; cdr3_nt: TGTGCCAGCAGTTTATTCGCCGGGGGAAGCAATCAGCCCCAGCATTTT
d_call: TRBD1; j_call: TRBJ2-7; v_call: TRBV6-6; clone_size: few; cdr3_length: 15; cdr3_aa: CASSYSRGSKNEQYF; cdr3_nt: TGTGCCAGCAGTTACTCCAGGGGGAGCAAGAACGAGCAGTACTTC
d_call: TRBD1; j_call: TRBJ2-2; v_call: TRBV6-5; clone_size: .; cdr3_length: 15; cdr3_aa: CASSYSGTGVGELFF; cdr3_nt: TGTGCCAGCAGCTACAGTGGGACAGGGGTCGGGGAGCTGTTTTTT
d_call: TRBD1; j_call: TRBJ1-1; v_call: TRBV19; clone_size: .; cdr3_length: 12; cdr3_aa: CASSDRGTEAFF; cdr3_nt: TGTGCCAGTAGTGACAGGGGCACTGAAGCTTTCTTT
d_call: TRBD1; j_call: TRBJ1-5; v_call: TRBV5-6; clone_size: .; cdr3_length: 18; cdr3_aa: CASSLGDRADDSNQPQHF; cdr3_nt: TGTGCCAGCAGCTTGGGGGACAGGGCCGACGATAGCAATCAGCCCCAGCATTTT
d_call: TRBD1; j_call: TRBJ1-6; v_call: TRBV6-1; clone_size: .; cdr3_length: 14; cdr3_aa: CASSRQGNDSPLHF; cdr3_nt: TGTGCCAGCAGTCGACAGGGGAACGATTCACCCCTCCACTTT
d_call: TRBD1; j_call: TRBJ2-2; v_call: TRBV6-6; clone_size: once; cdr3_length: 15; cdr3_aa: CASSGQDNPTGELFF; cdr3_nt: TGTGCCAGCAGTGGACAGGACAACCCCACCGGGGAGCTGTTTTTT
d_call: TRBD1; j_call: TRBJ1-5; v_call: TRBV27; clone_size: .; cdr3_length: 15; cdr3_aa: CASSFYGTGGEPQHF; cdr3_nt: TGTGCCAGCAGTTTCTACGGGACAGGGGGCGAGCCCCAGCATTTT
d_call: .; j_call: TRBJ2-2; v_call: TRBV30; clone_size: once; cdr3_length: 11; cdr3_aa: CAFRDTGELFF; cdr3_nt: TGTGCCTTCAGGGACACCGGGGAGCTGTTTTTT
d_call: .; j_call: TRBJ2-5; v_call: TRBV19; clone_size: once; cdr3_length: 12; cdr3_aa: CASSIPGGTQYF; cdr3_nt: TGTGCCAGTAGTATCCCTGGCGGGACCCAGTACTTC
d_call: .; j_call: TRBJ1-6; v_call: TRBV6-1; clone_size: .; cdr3_length: 15; cdr3_aa: CASSEGTEANSPLHF; cdr3_nt: TGTGCCAGCAGTGAAGGGACAGAGGCTAATTCACCCCTCCACTTT
d_call: TRBD1; j_call: TRBJ1-1; v_call: TRBV6-1; clone_size: few; cdr3_length: 12; cdr3_aa: CASTIGQGEAFF; cdr3_nt: TGTGCCAGCACCATCGGACAGGGGGAAGCTTTCTTT
d_call: TRBD1; j_call: TRBJ1-1; v_call: TRBV4-1; clone_size: .; cdr3_length: 17; cdr3_aa: CASSQVMSGGRNTEAFF; cdr3_nt: TGCGCCAGCAGCCAAGTAATGTCAGGGGGTCGGAATACTGAAGCTTTCTTT
d_call: TRBD2; j_call: TRBJ2-3; v_call: TRBV11-1; clone_size: .; cdr3_length: 15; cdr3_aa: CASSSSGGAKDTQYF; cdr3_nt: TGTGCCAGCAGCTCGAGCGGGGGGGCCAAAGATACGCAGTATTTT
d_call: .; j_call: TRBJ2-1; v_call: TRBV5-6; clone_size: once; cdr3_length: 15; cdr3_aa: CASSLGRRSYNEQFF; cdr3_nt: TGTGCCAGCAGCTTGGGTAGGAGGTCCTACAATGAGCAGTTCTTC
d_call: TRBD1; j_call: TRBJ1-2; v_call: TRBV27; clone_size: once; cdr3_length: 14; cdr3_aa: CASSFTGTGGGYTF; cdr3_nt: TGTGCCAGCAGTTTCACAGGGACAGGGGGTGGCTACACCTTC
d_call: TRBD2; j_call: TRBJ2-1; v_call: TRBV11-1; clone_size: .; cdr3_length: 15; cdr3_aa: CASSLGGSSYNEQFF; cdr3_nt: TGTGCCAGCAGCTTGGGGGGGAGCTCCTACAATGAGCAGTTCTTC
d_call: .; j_call: TRBJ2-1; v_call: TRBV6-6; clone_size: .; cdr3_length: 14; cdr3_aa: CASSPLVTGNEQFF; cdr3_nt: TGTGCCAGCAGTCCCCTTGTTACGGGGAATGAGCAGTTCTTC
d_call: .; j_call: TRBJ1-1; v_call: TRBV5-4; clone_size: .; cdr3_length: 16; cdr3_aa: CASTSKGGPPLFGAFF; cdr3_nt: TGTGCCAGCACCTCAAAAGGAGGTCCCCCTCTGTTTGGAGCTTTCTTT
d_call: .; j_call: TRBJ1-6; v_call: TRBV30; clone_size: .; cdr3_length: 15; cdr3_aa: CAWSPEQGLNSPLHF; cdr3_nt: TGTGCCTGGAGCCCAGAACAGGGCTTAAATTCACCCCTCCACTTT
d_call: .; j_call: TRBJ1-1; v_call: TRBV16; clone_size: .; cdr3_length: 15; cdr3_aa: CASSPGAGSNTEAFF; cdr3_nt: TGTGCCAGCAGCCCTGGGGCAGGTTCTAACACTGAAGCTTTCTTT
d_call: .; j_call: TRBJ2-7; v_call: TRBV5-5; clone_size: .; cdr3_length: 15; cdr3_aa: CASSLEALGSYEQYF; cdr3_nt: TGTGCCAGCAGCTTAGAGGCTTTAGGCTCCTACGAGCAGTACTTC
d_call: .; j_call: TRBJ1-5; v_call: TRBV6-1; clone_size: .; cdr3_length: 15; cdr3_aa: CASKSWTDLYQPQHF; cdr3_nt: TGTGCCAGCAAATCATGGACAGATCTGTATCAGCCCCAGCATTTT
d_call: TRBD1; j_call: TRBJ1-3; v_call: TRBV6-5; clone_size: once; cdr3_length: 15; cdr3_aa: CASSYRGQPGNTIYF; cdr3_nt: TGTGCCAGCAGTTATAGGGGGCAGCCTGGAAACACCATATATTTT
d_call: .; j_call: TRBJ2-5; v_call: TRBV5-1; clone_size: few; cdr3_length: 14; cdr3_aa: CASSLVEGRETQYF; cdr3_nt: TGCGCCAGCAGCTTGGTAGAGGGTAGAGAGACCCAGTACTTC
d_call: .; j_call: TRBJ2-3; v_call: TRBV9; clone_size: .; cdr3_length: 16; cdr3_aa: CASSVGVQGGADTQYF; cdr3_nt: TGTGCCAGCAGCGTAGGGGTACAGGGGGGGGCAGATACGCAGTATTTT
d_call: .; j_call: TRBJ1-2; v_call: TRBV2; clone_size: .; cdr3_length: 13; cdr3_aa: CASSEQGHYGYTF; cdr3_nt: TGTGCCAGCAGTGAACAGGGGCACTATGGCTACACCTTC
d_call: TRBD1; j_call: TRBJ1-1; v_call: TRBV2; clone_size: .; cdr3_length: 17; cdr3_aa: CASTFDTGGMGNTEAFF; cdr3_nt: TGTGCCAGCACTTTCGATACAGGGGGCATGGGGAACACTGAAGCTTTCTTT
d_call: .; j_call: TRBJ1-5; v_call: TRBV6-5; clone_size: few; cdr3_length: 15; cdr3_aa: CASSYSTEPNQPQHF; cdr3_nt: TGTGCCAGCAGTTACTCGACTGAACCCAATCAGCCCCAGCATTTT
d_call: TRBD1; j_call: TRBJ2-2; v_call: TRBV9; clone_size: .; cdr3_length: 15; cdr3_aa: CASSTGTANTGELFF; cdr3_nt: TGTGCCAGCAGTACCGGGACAGCGAACACCGGGGAGCTGTTTTTT
d_call: .; j_call: TRBJ2-7; v_call: TRBV19; clone_size: few; cdr3_length: 13; cdr3_aa: CASSIEGHYEQYF; cdr3_nt: TGTGCCAGTAGTATAGAGGGCCACTACGAGCAGTACTTC
d_call: .; j_call: TRBJ1-6; v_call: TRBV5-1; clone_size: .; cdr3_length: 15; cdr3_aa: CASSLEGGYNSPLHF; cdr3_nt: TGCGCCAGCAGCTTGGAGGGAGGGTATAATTCACCCCTCCACTTT
d_call: TRBD2; j_call: TRBJ2-7; v_call: TRBV20-1; clone_size: .; cdr3_length: 11; cdr3_aa: CAGGPVDEQYF; cdr3_nt: TGTGCGGGGGGGCCGGTCGACGAGCAGTACTTC
d_call: .; j_call: TRBJ2-7; v_call: TRBV27; clone_size: .; cdr3_length: 13; cdr3_aa: CASSLVQYDEQYF; cdr3_nt: TGTGCCAGCAGCTTGGTACAGTATGACGAGCAGTACTTC
d_call: .; j_call: TRBJ1-4; v_call: TRBV6-5; clone_size: .; cdr3_length: 15; cdr3_aa: CASSYLGVKREKLFF; cdr3_nt: TGTGCCAGCAGTTACTTGGGAGTAAAGCGGGAAAAACTGTTTTTT
d_call: .; j_call: TRBJ1-1; v_call: TRBV4-1; clone_size: .; cdr3_length: 15; cdr3_aa: CASSSSEQGSPEAFF; cdr3_nt: TGCGCCAGCAGCTCCTCCGAGCAGGGTTCCCCTGAAGCTTTCTTT
d_call: TRBD2; j_call: TRBJ2-1; v_call: TRBV7-8; clone_size: .; cdr3_length: 16; cdr3_aa: CASSLKASGSYNEQFF; cdr3_nt: TGTGCCAGCAGCTTAAAGGCTAGCGGCTCCTACAATGAGCAGTTCTTC